This T cell receptor beta chain is drawn from a study of beta chain features in type 1 diabetes. CDR1 and CDR2 (germline): SGHRS, YFSETQ. The CDR3 is 15 residues long. Losses at the gene ends were 10 bases for V and 0 bases for J; bases not matched to a gene: 8. Details on this clone: Its antigen is not known.

Expressed TCRB transcripts got sequenced, as all isolated RNA was reverse transcribed. Assay: immunoSEQ multiplex PCR; the TCRdb copy retains only in-frame clones and omits some. The sample comprises 310,000 or so clones, approximately 16% of which are singletons, and less than 0.02% rests with the top ten. Study-wide results and limits: Moderate yet significant TCRB CDR3 shortening was seen in Type 1 diabetes patients in all four CD4+ subsets. For patients, the naive, central memory and Treg TCRB repertoires appeared more alike than for healthy donors.

Input material: naive CD4+ T cells from blood. The chain employs TRBV5-1 and TRBJ1-1, with 11 nucleotides matching TRBD1. The receptor was derived from a man aged 18 to 30 with type 1 diabetes. This CDR3 is CASRGQGVMNTEAFF. In nucleotides, the CDR3 is TGCGCCTCCAGGGGACAGGGGGTTATGAACACTGAAGCTTTCTTT.